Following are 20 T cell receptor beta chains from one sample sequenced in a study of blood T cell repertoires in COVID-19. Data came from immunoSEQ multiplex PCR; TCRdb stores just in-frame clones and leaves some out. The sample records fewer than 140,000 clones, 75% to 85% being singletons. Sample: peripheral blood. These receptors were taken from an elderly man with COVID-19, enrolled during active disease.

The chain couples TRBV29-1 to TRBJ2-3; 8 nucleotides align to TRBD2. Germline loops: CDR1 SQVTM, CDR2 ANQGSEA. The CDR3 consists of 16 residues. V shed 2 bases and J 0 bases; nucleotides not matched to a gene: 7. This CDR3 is CSVEPGASGSTDTQYF. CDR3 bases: TGCAGCGTTGAACCGGGGGCTAGCGGGAGCACAGATACGCAGTATTTT.

CDR3 in amino acids: CASSSRTGGAEEQYF. The CDR3 coding sequence is TGTGCCAGCAGCTCGCGGACAGGGGGCGCGGAAGAGCAGTACTTC. The chain is built from TRBV7-9 and TRBJ2-7; TRBD1 aligns across 11 bases. The CDR3 runs to 15 residues. CDR1 is SEHNR and CDR2 is FQNEAQ in the germline V gene (reference sequence). V lost 4 bases, J lost 7 bases, and 9 bases stayed unmatched.

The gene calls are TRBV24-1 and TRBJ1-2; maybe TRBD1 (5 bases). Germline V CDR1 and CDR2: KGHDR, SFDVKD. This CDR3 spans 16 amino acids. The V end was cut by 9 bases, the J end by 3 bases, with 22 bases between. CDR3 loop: CATYGNSGTADYGYTF. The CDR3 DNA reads TGTGCCACCTACGGGAACTCCGGGACTGCAGACTATGGCTACACCTTC.

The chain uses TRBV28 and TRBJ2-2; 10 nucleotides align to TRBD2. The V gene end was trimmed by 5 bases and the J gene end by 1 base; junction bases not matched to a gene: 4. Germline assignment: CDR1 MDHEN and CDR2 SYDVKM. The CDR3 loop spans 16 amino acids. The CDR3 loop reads CASSPWTSGNTGELFF. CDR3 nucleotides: TGTGCCAGCAGTCCCTGGACTAGCGGGAACACCGGGGAGCTGTTTTTT.

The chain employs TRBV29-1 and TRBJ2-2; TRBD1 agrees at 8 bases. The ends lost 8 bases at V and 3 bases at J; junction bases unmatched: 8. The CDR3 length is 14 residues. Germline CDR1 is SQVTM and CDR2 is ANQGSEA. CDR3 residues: CSSSSGQDTGELFF. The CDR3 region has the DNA TGCAGCTCCTCTTCGGGACAGGACACCGGGGAGCTGTTTTTT.

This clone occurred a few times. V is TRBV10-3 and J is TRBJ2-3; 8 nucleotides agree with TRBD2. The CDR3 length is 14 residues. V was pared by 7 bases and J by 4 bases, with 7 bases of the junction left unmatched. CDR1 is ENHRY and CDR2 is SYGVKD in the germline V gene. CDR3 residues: CAIKRTSSADTQYF. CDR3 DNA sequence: TGTGCCATCAAACGGACTAGCAGCGCAGATACGCAGTATTTT.

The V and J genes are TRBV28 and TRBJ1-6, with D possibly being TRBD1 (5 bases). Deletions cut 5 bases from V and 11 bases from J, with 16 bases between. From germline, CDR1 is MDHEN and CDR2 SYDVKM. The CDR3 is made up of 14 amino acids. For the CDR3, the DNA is TGTGCCAGCAGTCCGGGGGTAGTCATTCCACCCCTCCACTTT. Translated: CASSPGVVIPPLHF.

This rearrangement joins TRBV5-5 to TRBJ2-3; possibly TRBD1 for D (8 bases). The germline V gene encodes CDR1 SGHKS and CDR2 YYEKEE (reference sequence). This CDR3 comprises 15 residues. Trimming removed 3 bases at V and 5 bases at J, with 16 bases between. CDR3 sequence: CASSSRTGREDTQYF. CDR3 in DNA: TGTGCCAGCAGCTCTCGGACAGGGAGGGAAGATACGCAGTATTTT.

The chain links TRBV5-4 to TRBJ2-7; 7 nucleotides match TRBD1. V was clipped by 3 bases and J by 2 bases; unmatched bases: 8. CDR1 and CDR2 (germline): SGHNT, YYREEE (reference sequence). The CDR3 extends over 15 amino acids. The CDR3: CASSSRQGPTYEQYF. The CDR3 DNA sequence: TGTGCCAGCAGCTCCCGACAGGGCCCTACCTACGAGCAGTACTTC.

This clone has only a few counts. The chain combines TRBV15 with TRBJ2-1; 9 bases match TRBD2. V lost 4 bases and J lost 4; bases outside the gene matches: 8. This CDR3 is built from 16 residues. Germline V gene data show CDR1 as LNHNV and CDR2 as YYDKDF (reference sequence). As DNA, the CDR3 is TGTGCCACCAGCAAAGGGAGACTAGCGGCTTACAATGAGCAGTTCTTC. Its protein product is CATSKGRLAAYNEQFF. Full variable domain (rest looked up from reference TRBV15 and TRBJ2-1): DAMVIQNPRYQVTQFGKPVTLSCSQTLNHNVMYWYQQKSSQAPKLLFHYYDKDFNNEADTPDNFQSRRPNTSFCFLDIRSPGLGDTAMYLCATSKGRLAAYNEQFFGPGTRLTVL.

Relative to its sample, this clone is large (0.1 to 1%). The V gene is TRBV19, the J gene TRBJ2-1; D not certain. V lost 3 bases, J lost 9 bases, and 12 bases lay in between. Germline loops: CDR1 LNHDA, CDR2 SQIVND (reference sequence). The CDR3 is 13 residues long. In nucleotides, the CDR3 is TGTGCCAGTAGTATTGGAGTCGGCTCTGAGCAGTTCTTC. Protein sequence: CASSIGVGSEQFF.

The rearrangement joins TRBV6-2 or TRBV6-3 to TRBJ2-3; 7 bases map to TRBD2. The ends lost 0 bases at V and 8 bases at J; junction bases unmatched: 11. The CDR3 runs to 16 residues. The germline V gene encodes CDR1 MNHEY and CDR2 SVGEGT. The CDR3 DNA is TGTGCCAGCAGTTACTCGGTCGAGGCGGGGGACTTTACGCAGTATTTT. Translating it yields CASSYSVEAGDFTQYF.

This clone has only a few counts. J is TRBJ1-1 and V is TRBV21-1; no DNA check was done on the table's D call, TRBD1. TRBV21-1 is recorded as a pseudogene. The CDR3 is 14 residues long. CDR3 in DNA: TGTGCCAGCAGCTGTGTACAGGGCGTACCGCGAGCTTTCTTT. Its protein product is CASSCVQGVPRAFF.

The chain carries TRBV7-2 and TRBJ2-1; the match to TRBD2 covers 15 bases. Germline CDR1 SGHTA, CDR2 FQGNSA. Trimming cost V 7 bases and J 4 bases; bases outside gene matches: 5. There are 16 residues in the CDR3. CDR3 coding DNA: TGTGCCAGCACCCAGGGACTAGCGGGAGGTTACAATGAGCAGTTCTTC. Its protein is CASTQGLAGGYNEQFF. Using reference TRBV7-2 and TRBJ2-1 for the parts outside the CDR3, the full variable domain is GAGVSQSPSNKVTEKGKDVELRCDPISGHTALYWYRQSLGQGLEFLIYFQGNSAPDKSGLPSDRFSAERTGGSVSTLTIQRTQQEDSAVYLCASTQGLAGGYNEQFFGPGTRLTVL.

In DNA form, the CDR3 reads TGTGCCAGCAGCTCCCAACAGGGGGGCGAGCAGTACTTC. The encoded protein is CASSSQQGGEQYF. The V and J genes are TRBV7-2 and TRBJ2-7, with TRBD1 matching 8 bases. Unmatched junction bases numbered 5, after V lost 4 bases and J lost 6 bases. Looked up from germline, CDR1 is SGHTA and CDR2 is FQGNSA. The CDR3 has 13 amino acids.

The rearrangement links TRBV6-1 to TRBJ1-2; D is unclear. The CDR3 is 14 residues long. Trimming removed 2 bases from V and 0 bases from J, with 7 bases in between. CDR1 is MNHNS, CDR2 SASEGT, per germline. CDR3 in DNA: TGTGCCAGCAGTGAATATGCGGCTAACTATGGCTACACCTTC. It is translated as CASSEYAANYGYTF.

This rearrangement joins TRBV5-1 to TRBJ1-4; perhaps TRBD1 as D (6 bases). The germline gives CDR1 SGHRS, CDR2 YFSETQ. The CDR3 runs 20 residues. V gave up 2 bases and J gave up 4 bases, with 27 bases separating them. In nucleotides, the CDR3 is TGCGCCAGCAGCTTATTCCCGGGACATATGGTGATCCAAGATAATGAAAAACTGTTTTTT. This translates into CASSLFPGHMVIQDNEKLFF.

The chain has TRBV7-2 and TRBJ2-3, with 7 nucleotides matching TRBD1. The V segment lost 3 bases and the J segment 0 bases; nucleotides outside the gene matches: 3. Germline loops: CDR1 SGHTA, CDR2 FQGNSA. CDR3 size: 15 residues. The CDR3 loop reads CASSFKGASTDTQYF. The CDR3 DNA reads TGTGCCAGCAGCTTCAAGGGGGCTAGCACAGATACGCAGTATTTT.

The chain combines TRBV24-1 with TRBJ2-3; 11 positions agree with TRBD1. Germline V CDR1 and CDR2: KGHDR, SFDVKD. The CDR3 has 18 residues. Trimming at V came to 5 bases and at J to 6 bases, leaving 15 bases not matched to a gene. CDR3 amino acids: CATSASLADRGRSDTQYF. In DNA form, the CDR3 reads TGTGCCACCAGTGCATCATTAGCGGACAGGGGGCGATCGGATACGCAGTATTTT.

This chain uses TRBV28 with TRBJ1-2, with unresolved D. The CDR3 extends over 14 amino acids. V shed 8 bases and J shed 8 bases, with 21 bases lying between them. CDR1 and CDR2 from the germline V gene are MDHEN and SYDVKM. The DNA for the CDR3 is TGTGCCAGCTTATCCGAGAGGGTTTCGGAGGGCTACACCTTC. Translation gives CASLSERVSEGYTF.